Listed below are T cell receptor beta chains from one sample, sequenced in a study of blood T cell repertoires in COVID-19. Measured with immunoSEQ multiplex PCR; TCRdb has only the in-frame clones, and not every one. This sample yields roughly 250,000 clones, of which roughly 85% are seen a single time; about 1% belongs to the top ten. Input material: peripheral blood. The origin of the receptors is a man in his forties with acute or convalescent COVID-19. The CDR3 runs from the conserved cysteine through the conserved F or W. Fields, in order: clone size, J gene, D gene, V gene, CDR3 length, CDR3 DNA, CDR3 protein. The D gene is left open where the match is weak. Part of the rows lack a size; the others show once, few, many or a class for expanded clones.

- | TRBJ1-1 | - | TRBV6-6 | 14 | TGTGCCAGCAGTGGACAGACATTGAGCACTGAAGCTTTCTTT | CASSGQTLSTEAFF
- | TRBJ1-1 | - | TRBV11-1 | 13 | TGTGCCAGCAGCTTCGGGGAGGGGACTGAAGCTTTCTTT | CASSFGEGTEAFF
- | TRBJ2-3 | - | TRBV7-2 | 15 | TGTGCCAGCAGAATCATGCGGGGCCCGGGAGATACGCAGTATTTT | CASRIMRGPGDTQYF
- | TRBJ2-5 | TRBD2 | TRBV5-6 | 16 | TGTGCCAGCAGCTTGGCTCTAGCGGGGGGGCAAGAGACCCAGTACTTC | CASSLALAGGQETQYF
- | TRBJ1-2 | - | TRBV28 | 13 | TGTGCCAGCAGGATGACCGGAGTCGGCATCTACACCTTC | CASRMTGVGIYTF
few | TRBJ1-5 | TRBD1 | TRBV19 | 16 | TGTGCCAGTAGTATGTGGGACAGGGGGCATATTCAGCCCCAGCATTTT | CASSMWDRGHIQPQHF
few | TRBJ2-7 | - | TRBV11-2 | 15 | TGTGCCAGCAGCTTAATCCCAGGGCTACCAAACGAGCAGTACTTC | CASSLIPGLPNEQYF
few | TRBJ1-6 | - | TRBV7-8 | 14 | TGTGCCAGCAGCCTGGGACGCGGGGATTCACCCCTCCACTTT | CASSLGRGDSPLHF
- | TRBJ2-5 | - | TRBV19 | 13 | TGTGCCAGTAGTATGCAGACACGAGAGACCCAGTACTTC | CASSMQTRETQYF
- | TRBJ1-1 | - | TRBV3-1/TRBV3-2 | 13 | TGTGCCAGCAGCCAAGATAGCGGGGTTGAAGCTTTCTTT | CASSQDSGVEAFF
- | TRBJ1-6 | - | TRBV9 | 14 | TGTGCCAGCAGCCCCTACCAGGCCAATTCACCCCTCCACTTT | CASSPYQANSPLHF
- | TRBJ2-5 | TRBD1 | TRBV18 | 13 | TGTGCCAGCACCCTGACAGGGGGGGAGACCCAGTACTTC | CASTLTGGETQYF
- | TRBJ1-1 | - | TRBV6-7 | 15 | TGTGCCAGCAGTTTAACGGGACATCATCCCACTGAAGCTTTCTTT | CASSLTGHHPTEAFF
- | TRBJ2-4 | TRBD1 | TRBV6-1 | 14 | TGTGCCAGCAGTGACAGGTGGACAGGGGACATTCAGTACTTC | CASSDRWTGDIQYF
- | TRBJ2-7 | - | TRBV7-3 | 15 | TGTGCCAGCAGCTCGTATGGGGGCGAAAACTACGAGCAGTACTTC | CASSSYGGENYEQYF
- | TRBJ2-3 | - | TRBV5-5 | 16 | TGTGCCAGCAGCTTGTTTCAGGGGACGCACACAGATACGCAGTATTTT | CASSLFQGTHTDTQYF
- | TRBJ2-5 | - | TRBV7-7 | 15 | TGTGCCAGCAGCCCGCGGCCCCCTGAGGAAGAGACCCAGTACTTC | CASSPRPPEEETQYF
- | TRBJ1-1 | - | TRBV5-1 | 14 | TGCGCCAGCAGCTTGGACACCCCGAACACTGAAGCTTTCTTT | CASSLDTPNTEAFF
- | TRBJ2-3 | - | TRBV18 | 15 | TGTGCCAGCTCACCTGTCCCGGCGGAGACAGATACGCAGTATTTT | CASSPVPAETDTQYF
- | TRBJ2-2 | - | TRBV6-4 | 16 | TGTGCCAGCAGTGGGAGTACGGGACTCTCCACCGGGGAGCTGTTTTTT | CASSGSTGLSTGELFF
- | TRBJ2-7 | TRBD2 | TRBV10-3 | 13 | TGTGCCATCAGGTTGACTAGCGAGTACGAGCAGTACTTC | CAIRLTSEYEQYF
- | TRBJ1-1 | TRBD1 | TRBV6-5 | 15 | TGTGCCAGCAGTCACCGGGACAGGGGGCGATTTGAAGCTTTCTTT | CASSHRDRGRFEAFF
- | TRBJ2-7 | - | TRBV7-8 | 17 | TGTGCCAGCAGCCGAGACCCACGCTCGCCAGGTCGGAACGAGCAGTACTTC | CASSRDPRSPGRNEQYF
- | TRBJ1-6 | - | TRBV30 | 15 | TGTGCCTGGAGGGAGCCGCGGGAGCCGAATTCACCCCTCCACTTT | CAWREPREPNSPLHF
- | TRBJ2-3 | - | TRBV10-3 | 13 | TGTGCCATCAGCACGGGTAGGGGGGATACGCAGTATTTT | CAISTGRGDTQYF
- | TRBJ1-1 | - | TRBV30 | 13 | TGTGCCTGGAGGGGACACTCGAACACTGAAGCTTTCTTT | CAWRGHSNTEAFF
- | TRBJ1-6 | - | TRBV27 | 17 | TGTGCCAGCAGTTTCTGGCAGGAAAGCTCCTATAATTCACCCCTCCACTTT | CASSFWQESSYNSPLHF
- | TRBJ2-5 | - | TRBV11-3 | 13 | TGTGCCAGCAGCGGAGGGATTAGCGAGACCCAGTACTTC | CASSGGISETQYF
- | TRBJ2-1 | TRBD2 | TRBV24-1 | 13 | TGTGCCACCGGGACTAGCGGGGGGAATGAGCAGTTCTTC | CATGTSGGNEQFF
- | TRBJ2-5 | - | TRBV5-1 | 12 | TGCGCCAGCAGCGCTAGCCGGGAGACCCTGTACTTC | CASSASRETLYF
- | TRBJ1-6 | TRBD1 | TRBV25-1 | 16 | TGTGCCAGCAGTGATCCTTTGACAGGGGGCTATTCACCCCTCCACTTT | CASSDPLTGGYSPLHF
- | TRBJ1-1 | - | TRBV6-5 | 12 | TGTGCCAGCAGTTACCCGGCGGGTGAAGCTTTCTTT | CASSYPAGEAFF
once | TRBJ1-5 | TRBD1 | TRBV11-3 | 13 | TGTGCCAGCCGGACAGGCAACCTTCAGCCCCAGCATTTT | CASRTGNLQPQHF
- | TRBJ1-2 | - | TRBV6-5 | 15 | TGTGCCAGCAGTTACTCTTCGGGGAAGGACTATGGCTACACCTTC | CASSYSSGKDYGYTF
- | TRBJ1-5 | TRBD1 | TRBV4-3 | 13 | TGCGCCAGCAGCCACGGGACAGATCAGCCCCAGCATTTT | CASSHGTDQPQHF
- | TRBJ2-4 | TRBD1 | TRBV9 | 17 | TGTGCCAGCAGTCCGAGGAGGACAGGGGACTCACGAGACATTCAGTACTTC | CASSPRRTGDSRDIQYF
- | TRBJ2-2 | TRBD1 | TRBV3-1/TRBV3-2 | 16 | TGTGCCAGCAGCCAAGGGAGACAGGGGAACACCGGGGAGCTGTTTTTT | CASSQGRQGNTGELFF
once | TRBJ2-3 | TRBD1 | TRBV6-1 | 16 | TGTGCCAGCAGTGATCCTGGGACAGGGGGCACAGATACGCAGTATTTT | CASSDPGTGGTDTQYF
- | TRBJ1-2 | - | TRBV19 | 15 | TGTGCCAGTAGTATTAAAAGGGAGGGTGGCTATGGCTACACCTTC | CASSIKREGGYGYTF
- | TRBJ2-2 | - | TRBV19 | 16 | TGTGCCAGTAGTATAAGGCTAGCCAAAGACACCGGGGAGCTGTTTTTT | CASSIRLAKDTGELFF
- | TRBJ2-5 | - | TRBV2 | 17 | TGTGCCAGCAGTTTAGGAACCCGGGACTCCGGCCAAGAGACCCAGTACTTC | CASSLGTRDSGQETQYF
few | TRBJ2-6 | - | TRBV29-1 | 15 | TGCAGCGTTCTAACAGGCGTCTCTGGGGCCAACGTCCTGACTTTC | CSVLTGVSGANVLTF
once | TRBJ2-7 | - | TRBV6-2/TRBV6-3 | 18 | TGTGCCAGCAGTTACCCACAGAAAACCCGACAGGTCCCCTACGAGCAGTACTTC | CASSYPQKTRQVPYEQYF
- | TRBJ1-5 | TRBD1 | TRBV28 | 15 | TGTGCCAGCAGACCTCCCGGACAGGGCAATCAGCCCCAGCATTTT | CASRPPGQGNQPQHF
- | TRBJ1-2 | - | TRBV12-3/TRBV12-4 | 13 | TGTGCCAGCAGTTTTCGGGGGACGAGGGGCTACACCTTC | CASSFRGTRGYTF
- | TRBJ1-6 | - | TRBV7-2 | 16 | TGTGCCAGCAACCGGGTCCTTCAGTTTTCTCATTCACCCCTCCACTTT | CASNRVLQFSHSPLHF
- | TRBJ1-2 | - | TRBV3-1/TRBV3-2 | 13 | TGTGCCAGCAGCCAGGGGCTGGGCTATGGCTACACCTTC | CASSQGLGYGYTF
- | TRBJ1-2 | TRBD1 | TRBV7-2 | 15 | TGTGCCAGCAGCTTAGAGGGGACAGGGAACTATGGCTACACCTTC | CASSLEGTGNYGYTF
- | TRBJ2-4 | TRBD1 | TRBV9 | 13 | TGTGCCAGCAGCTTGACAGGGGAAAACATTCAGTACTTC | CASSLTGENIQYF
- | TRBJ1-1 | - | TRBV7-9 | 14 | TGTGCCAGCAGCTTAACGGAGGAGAGCACTGAAGCTTTCTTT | CASSLTEESTEAFF
few | TRBJ2-2 | - | TRBV7-2 | 15 | TGTGCCAGCAGCTTACAAGGGGGGGGCACCGGGGAGCTGTTTTTT | CASSLQGGGTGELFF
- | TRBJ2-3 | TRBD1 | TRBV7-3 | 17 | TGTGCCAGCAGCTCCCACCAGGGGGCGCCCAGGGCTGGTACGCAGTATTTT | CASSSHQGAPRAGTQYF